In its sample, the clone carrying this T cell receptor beta chain was seen many times. The antigen is undetermined. This entry belongs to a study of T cells after yellow fever vaccination. Study-level findings and limits: The CD4 and CD8 compartments had a small share of their clonotypes in common. FACS-sorted repertoires could harbor abundant contaminating bulk-population clonotypes.

This CDR3 region has 12 residues. V was pared by 2 bases and J by 8 bases, with 10 bases between. Germline V gene sequence: CDR1 SGDLS, CDR2 YYNGEE. Universal primer sites and UMIs were introduced during 5'RACE template-switching synthesis of TCR cDNA. TCRdb reprocessed the 5' RACE reads with MiXCR, giving one entry per CDR3 protein. The data show some 220,000 distinct CDR3 sequences, roughly 3% seen once. The sequence derives from a young man who received the YFV17D yellow fever vaccine. This chain joins TRBV9 and TRBJ1-2; possibly TRBD1 for D (5 bases). The sequenced sample was CD4+ T cells sorted from PBMCs, obtained 10 days after the yellow fever booster vaccination. The CDR3 nucleotides are TGTGCCAGCAGCGTCTCAAGGGGAGGCTACACCTTC. It specifies CASSVSRGGYTF.